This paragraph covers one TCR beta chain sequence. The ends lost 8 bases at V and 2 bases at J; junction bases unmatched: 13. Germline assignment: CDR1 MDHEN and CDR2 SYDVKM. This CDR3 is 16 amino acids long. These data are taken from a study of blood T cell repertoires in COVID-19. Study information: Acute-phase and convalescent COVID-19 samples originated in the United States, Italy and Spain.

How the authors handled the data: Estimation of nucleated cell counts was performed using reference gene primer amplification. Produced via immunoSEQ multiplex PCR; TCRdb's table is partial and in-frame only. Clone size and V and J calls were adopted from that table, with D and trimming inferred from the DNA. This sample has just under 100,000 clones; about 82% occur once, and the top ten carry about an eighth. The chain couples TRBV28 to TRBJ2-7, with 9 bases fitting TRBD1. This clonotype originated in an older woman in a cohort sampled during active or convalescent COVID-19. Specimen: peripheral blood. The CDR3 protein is CASAASSGQGAYEQYF. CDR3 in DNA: TGTGCCAGCGCGGCATCCTCGGGACAGGGTGCCTACGAGCAGTACTTC. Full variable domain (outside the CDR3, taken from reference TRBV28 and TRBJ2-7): DVKVTQSSRYLVKRTGEKVFLECVQDMDHENMFWYRQDPGLGLRLIYFSYDVKMKEKGDIPEGYSVSREKKERFSLILESASTNQTSMYLCASAASSGQGAYEQYFGPGTRLTVT.